Following are 30 T cell receptor beta chains from one sample sequenced in a study of T cells in Graves' hyperthyroidism and ophthalmopathy. There were TCR beta CDR3 regions amplified from RNA transcripts. The TCR CDR3 was amplified in a first-round RT-PCR using the HTBI primer set. A single record per CDR3 protein comes from TCRdb applying MiXCR to the multiplex PCR reads. This sample has under 450,000 distinct CDR3 sequences, with 15% to 19% found just once. The sample was blood. The source of these receptors is a woman in her late teens or twenties with Graves' hyperthyroidism.

This clonotype was recorded many times. The rearrangement links TRBV12-3 or TRBV12-4 to TRBJ2-2; 8 bases line up with TRBD1. J was trimmed by 7 bases and V by 6 bases; bases with no gene match: 10. CDR3 size: 15 residues. CDR3: CASSLPQGAGGELFF. CDR3 DNA: TGTGCCAGCAGCCTACCCCAGGGGGCTGGCGGGGAGCTGTTTTTT.

This clonotype was seen a few times. Possible read error: a much larger clone is one base away. The J gene is TRBJ1-1, the V gene TRBV19; weak D call: TRBD1 (5 bases). The CDR3 loop spans 12 amino acids. CDR1 and CDR2 (germline): LNHDA, SQIVND (reference sequence). Here the CDR3 DNA reads TGTGCCAGTAGGCAGGGATGGACTGAAGCTTCCTTT. Protein sequence: CASRQGWTEASF.

This clonotype has more than one count but fewer than ten. A read error may produce the germline difference seen at one junction end. The chain has TRBV7-7 and TRBJ2-2, with D possibly matching TRBD1 (5 bases). This CDR3 is built from 15 residues. Germline V gives CDR1 SSHAT, CDR2 FNYEAQ (reference sequence). CDR3 protein: CASSLNRSNAGELFF. The CDR3 region has the DNA TGTGCTAGCAGCTTAAACAGGAGTAACGCCGGGGAGCTGTTTTTT.

This clonotype was seen repeatedly, ten times or more. The gene calls are TRBV12-3 or TRBV12-4 and TRBJ2-3; the match to TRBD2 covers 11 bases. V shed 6 bases, J shed 5 bases, and the junction held 4 bases outside the gene matches. This CDR3 is built from 14 residues. This chain's CDR3 is CASSFTSGGDTQYF. CDR3 bases: TGTGCCAGCAGCTTCACTAGCGGGGGAGATACGCAGTATTTT.

The gene calls are TRBV4-2 and TRBJ2-1, with TRBD1 identical over 11 bases. The CDR3 has 16 amino acids. Trimming took 4 bases from V and 4 from J; bases not matched to a gene: 6. Germline CDR1 reads LGHNA; CDR2 reads YNFKEQ. CDR3 region: CASSLGGDRGYNEQFF. CDR3 nucleotides: TGTGCCAGCAGCCTGGGGGGGGACAGGGGGTACAATGAGCAGTTCTTC.

This sequence joins TRBV25-1 and TRBJ1-2, with D hard to call. The V end lost 7 bases, the J end lost 4 bases, and 7 bases lay between the germline ends. Germline CDR1 MGHDK, CDR2 SYGVNS. The CDR3 spans 11 residues. The CDR3 protein is CASKEGYGYTF. DNA of the CDR3: TGTGCCAGCAAAGAAGGCTATGGCTACACCTTC.

This clonotype was seen ten or more times. The rearrangement links TRBV29-1 to TRBJ1-1, with D possibly matching TRBD1 (5 bases). Per germline, CDR1 SQVTM and CDR2 ANQGSEA. V was pared by 5 bases and J by 1 base, with 11 bases between. The CDR3 extends over 13 amino acids. CDR3 DNA sequence: TGCAGCGTTCGAGGGGTAAAGAACACTGAAGCTTTCTTT. It is translated as CSVRGVKNTEAFF.

This clonotype appeared a few times. This sequence joins TRBV11-3 and TRBJ2-2; possibly TRBD1 for D (5 bases). Trimming pared 5 bases from V and 7 bases from J, leaving 8 bases between. Germline CDR1 reads SGHNT; CDR2 reads YENEEA. CDR3 size: 12 residues. CDR3 in amino acids: CASSETVGELFF. The CDR3 DNA sequence: TGTGCCAGCAGCGAGACAGTCGGGGAGCTGTTTTTT.

This chain uses TRBV19 with TRBJ2-7, with D unclear. Looked up from germline, CDR1 is LNHDA and CDR2 is SQIVND (reference sequence). V dropped 1 base and J dropped 5 bases, with 9 bases sitting between them. CDR3 size: 13 residues. The CDR3 protein is CASSIAPRHEQYF. DNA of the CDR3: TGTGCCAGTAGTATAGCCCCTAGGCACGAGCAGTACTTC.

This clonotype was recorded at least ten times. The chain links TRBV3-1 to TRBJ2-1; no definite D call. Germline values: CDR1 LGHDT, CDR2 YNNKEL (reference sequence). The CDR3 spans 14 residues. Trimming pared 3 bases from V and 2 bases from J, leaving 8 bases between. CDR3 nucleotide sequence: TGTGCCAGCAGCCATGGGCCTACCTACAATGAGCAGTTCTTC. Translated: CASSHGPTYNEQFF.

CDR3 nucleotides: TGTGCCAGCAGCTTAGGAGGGGGCGCGTTCTACGAGCAGTACTTC. Amino acid sequence: CASSLGGGAFYEQYF. The chain employs TRBV7-2 and TRBJ2-7; 7 bases align to TRBD1. The CDR3 is 15 amino acids. CDR1 SGHTA and CDR2 FQGNSA come from the germline V gene. V shed 1 base and J 3 bases; nucleotides not matched to a gene: 6.

The chain combines TRBV28 with TRBJ2-7; 10 nucleotides align to TRBD2. The CDR3 covers 17 residues. After removal of 6 bases from V and 2 bases from J, the junction contained 13 bases not matched to a gene. CDR1 MDHEN and CDR2 SYDVKM come from the germline V gene. In nucleotides, the CDR3 is TGTGCCAGCAGCTTAGAGGGCGCCGGGACTAGCGCCTACGAGCAGTACTTC. Residues: CASSLEGAGTSAYEQYF.

This clonotype was recorded at least ten times. The rearrangement joins TRBV7-3 to TRBJ2-7; D ambiguous. The CDR3 has 13 residues. The V end lost 6 bases, the J end lost 7 bases, and 16 bases lay between the germline ends. Germline CDR1 SGHTA, CDR2 FQGTGA. CDR3: CASSFSAAREQYF. CDR3 sequence (DNA): TGTGCCAGCAGTTTCAGCGCGGCTCGGGAGCAGTACTTC. The entire variable domain, with the rest obtained from reference TRBV7-3 and TRBJ2-7, is as follows: GAGVSQTPSNKVTEKGKYVELRCDPISGHTALYWYRQSLGQGPEFLIYFQGTGAADDSGLPNDRFFAVRPEGSVSTLKIQRTERGDSAVYLCASSFSAAREQYFGPGTRLTVT.

The gene calls are TRBV2 and TRBJ1-5, with 9 bases that match TRBD1. The V gene end was trimmed by 6 bases and the J gene end by 7 bases; junction bases not matched to a gene: 7. This CDR3 spans 14 amino acids. Germline CDR1 SNHLY, CDR2 FYNNEI. CDR3 coding DNA: TGTGCCAGCAGGAGGACAGGGGTAGGGCAGCCCCAGCATTTT. Encoded protein: CASRRTGVGQPQHF. The entire variable domain, with the rest obtained from reference TRBV2 and TRBJ1-5, is as follows: EPEVTQTPSHQVTQMGQEVILRCVPISNHLYFYWYRQILGQKVEFLVSFYNNEISEKSEIFDDQFSVERPDGSNFTLKIRSTKLEDSAMYFCASRRTGVGQPQHFGDGTRLSIL.

This clonotype was observed at least ten times. This chain links TRBV12-3 or TRBV12-4 with TRBJ2-2; D uncertain. The CDR3 has 11 residues. V lost 6 bases, J lost 8 bases, and 7 bases lay in between. CDR3 nucleotide sequence: TGTGCCAGCAGGGGGAAAGGGGAGCTGTTTTTT. Translation gives CASRGKGELFF.

This clonotype was found many times. The V call is TRBV10-1, the J call TRBJ2-1; 8 nucleotides match TRBD1. With V trimmed by 0 bases and J by 15 bases, 16 bases remained unmatched. The CDR3 contains 16 residues. The V gene's germline CDR1 is WNHNN and CDR2 SYGVQD (reference sequence). The CDR3 here is CASSESEGGTGPSRFF. The CDR3 nucleotides read TGCGCCAGCAGTGAGTCGGAAGGCGGGACAGGCCCTAGTCGGTTCTTC.

Only a few counts were recorded for this clonotype. The genes are TRBV7-9 and TRBJ2-7, with D perhaps TRBD2 (5 bases). The CDR3 consists of 14 residues. V shed 5 bases and J shed 2 bases, with 13 bases lying between them. CDR1 and CDR2 from the germline V gene are SEHNR and FQNEAQ (reference sequence). The CDR3 coding sequence is TGTGCCAGCAGCCCCGGGAATAGTCCCTACGAGCAGTACTTC. This translates into CASSPGNSPYEQYF.

In its sample, this clonotype was seen many times. The J gene is TRBJ1-1, the V gene TRBV30; TRBD1 might be the D (5 bases). Germline CDR1 and CDR2: GTSNPN and SVGIG (reference sequence). The CDR3 totals 15 residues. Trimming removed 2 bases from V and 2 bases from J, with 15 bases in between. The CDR3 DNA sequence: TGTGCCTGGAGTAGTCGAAGGGGAGGAAACACTGAAGCTTTCTTT. Encoded protein: CAWSSRRGGNTEAFF.

The V gene is TRBV5-6, the J gene TRBJ2-5; the D is unclear. The CDR3 extends over 13 amino acids. Trimming left V 4 bases short and J 11 bases short, with 18 bases between. The germline V gene has CDR1 SGHDT and CDR2 YYEEEE. DNA for the CDR3: TGTGCCAGCAGCGATTGGGGTGTTAGTTATCAGTACTTC. Protein sequence: CASSDWGVSYQYF.

This clonotype occurred a few times. The rearrangement links TRBV20-1 to TRBJ2-3; the D gene is possibly TRBD1 (6 bases). The CDR3 contains 14 residues. Germline values: CDR1 DFQATT, CDR2 SNEGSKA (reference sequence). V was trimmed by 3 bases and J by 5 bases, leaving 15 bases between them. The CDR3: CSASPGHRKDTQYF. CDR3 nucleotides: TGCAGTGCTAGCCCGGGACACCGAAAAGATACGCAGTATTTT.

This clonotype was observed a handful of times. J is TRBJ1-2 and V is TRBV20-1; D call uncertain. V lost 3 bases and J 0 bases, leaving 8 bases between the germline ends. CDR1 and CDR2 (germline): DFQATT, SNEGSKA (reference sequence). This CDR3 is 13 amino acids long. The CDR3 is CSASIRANYGYTF. Here the CDR3 DNA reads TGCAGTGCTAGCATAAGAGCTAACTATGGCTACACCTTC.

This clonotype was recorded many times. This chain links TRBV13 with TRBJ2-7; 7 bases are a match to TRBD1. Germline-derived CDR1 and CDR2 are PRHDT and FYEKMQ (reference sequence). V gave up 2 bases and J gave up 2 bases; unmatched junction bases: 24. The CDR3 totals 21 residues. CDR3 loop: CASSLLTGEIGWERPTYEQYF. For the CDR3, the DNA is TGTGCCAGCAGCTTATTAACAGGGGAGATTGGTTGGGAGCGTCCCACCTACGAGCAGTACTTC.

Ten or more counts support this clonotype. V usage is TRBV28 and J usage is TRBJ1-2, with TRBD1 matching 7 bases. Looked up from germline, CDR1 is MDHEN and CDR2 is SYDVKM. J gave up 4 bases and V 5 bases, and 4 bases lay outside the gene matches. The CDR3 loop spans 13 amino acids. DNA for the CDR3: TGTGCCAGCAGTCCGGGACAGCTCTATGGCTACACCTTC. Its translation is CASSPGQLYGYTF.

The table lists this clonotype with a few counts. The rearrangement links TRBV6-1 to TRBJ1-4; D ambiguous. V was shortened by 6 bases and J by 4 bases, with 3 bases between the two germline ends. The CDR3 runs 11 residues. Germline CDR1 is MNHNS and CDR2 is SASEGT. CDR3 amino acids: CASRINEKLFF. CDR3 bases: TGTGCCAGCAGAATTAATGAAAAACTGTTTTTT.

V and J are TRBV10-3 and TRBJ1-6; 8 positions match TRBD1. Germline V gives CDR1 ENHRY, CDR2 SYGVKD. Germline trimming cut 2 bases from V and 3 bases from J; bases unmatched to any gene: 12. The CDR3 loop spans 19 amino acids. The CDR3 DNA reads as TGTGCCATCAGTGAGGGACAGGGCGACCTCCTCGGCTATAATTCACCCCTCCACTTT. Its translation: CAISEGQGDLLGYNSPLHF.

This clonotype appeared many times. The J gene is TRBJ2-1, the V gene TRBV5-5; D gene uncertain. CDR3 size: 13 residues. The V and J ends lost 3 bases and 3 bases respectively, with 7 bases between them. Germline V gene data show CDR1 as SGHKS and CDR2 as YYEKEE (reference sequence). In DNA form, the CDR3 reads TGTGCCAGCAGCTGGGGAAACTACAATGAGCAGTTCTTC. Its translation is CASSWGNYNEQFF.

On this clonotype: At one of its ends the junction is not consistent with the germline gene, which may arise from a read error. The chain employs TRBV5-8 and TRBJ1-4, with D uncertain. The CDR3 consists of 14 residues. Looked up from germline, CDR1 is SGHTS and CDR2 is YDEGEE. CDR3 sequence: CASSPGLWGEKPFF. CDR3 in DNA: TGTGCCAGCAGCCCGGGCCTCTGGGGTGAAAAACCGTTTTTT. Together with reference TRBV5-8 and TRBJ1-4, the CDR3 gives the full variable domain: EAGVTQSPTHLIKTRGQQATLRCSPISGHTSVYWYQQALGLGLQFLLWYDEGEERNRGNFPPRFSGRQFPNYSSELNVNALELEDSALYLCASSPGLWGEKPFFGSGTQLSVL.

The sample holds many counts of this clonotype. This chain links TRBV10-3 with TRBJ2-3; TRBD2 matches at 7 bases. Trimming cost V 4 bases and J 1 base; bases outside gene matches: 8. The CDR3 spans 16 residues. Germline CDR1 is ENHRY and CDR2 is SYGVKD. The CDR3 coding sequence is TGTGCCATCAGTGCCACCTTGGGAGGGGGCACAGATACGCAGTATTTT. Translated, it gives CAISATLGGGTDTQYF.

This clonotype was counted at least ten times. The chain combines TRBV20-1 with TRBJ1-2, with a weak D call TRBD1 (5 bases). The CDR3 covers 14 residues. Germline V CDR1 and CDR2: DFQATT, SNEGSKA (reference sequence). Trimming removed 5 bases at V and 0 bases at J, with 13 bases between. The CDR3 loop is CSARGDGANYGYTF. The CDR3 bases are TGCAGTGCTCGGGGGGACGGCGCTAACTATGGCTACACCTTC.

This clonotype was counted at least ten times. J is TRBJ2-5 and V is TRBV11-1; 8 bases fit TRBD2. CDR1 is SGHAT and CDR2 is FQDESV in the germline V gene (reference sequence). V shed 6 bases, J shed 4 bases, and the junction held 7 bases outside the gene matches. There are 14 residues in the CDR3. This CDR3 reads CASSRGSGGETQYF. CDR3 DNA sequence: TGTGCCAGCAGTCGGGGAAGCGGGGGAGAGACCCAGTACTTC.